Detailed here is one T cell receptor beta chain. Participants came from about 24 US areas, aged about 18 to 95 years. The data were taken from a study of blood T cell repertoires in COVID-19. Study-level background: The United States, Italy and Spain provided the acute and convalescent COVID-19 samples.

TCRdb's table, derived via immunoSEQ multiplex PCR, lists solely in-frame clones and lacks some. In the table there are around 280,000 clones, 90% of which are singletons. V was trimmed by 7 bases and J by 4 bases, leaving 11 bases between them. Germline lookup yields CDR1 PRHDT and CDR2 FYEKMQ (reference sequence). The CDR3 totals 14 residues. The sequence was collected from a woman between 18 and 29 years old with acute COVID-19. Specimen: PBMCs or T cells enriched from blood (not recorded which). The chain couples TRBV13 to TRBJ2-6, with TRBD2 as a possible D gene (6 bases). Here the CDR3 DNA reads TGTGCCAGCACCGGGGGTTCAGGGGCCAACGTCCTGACTTTC. Encoded protein: CASTGGSGANVLTF.